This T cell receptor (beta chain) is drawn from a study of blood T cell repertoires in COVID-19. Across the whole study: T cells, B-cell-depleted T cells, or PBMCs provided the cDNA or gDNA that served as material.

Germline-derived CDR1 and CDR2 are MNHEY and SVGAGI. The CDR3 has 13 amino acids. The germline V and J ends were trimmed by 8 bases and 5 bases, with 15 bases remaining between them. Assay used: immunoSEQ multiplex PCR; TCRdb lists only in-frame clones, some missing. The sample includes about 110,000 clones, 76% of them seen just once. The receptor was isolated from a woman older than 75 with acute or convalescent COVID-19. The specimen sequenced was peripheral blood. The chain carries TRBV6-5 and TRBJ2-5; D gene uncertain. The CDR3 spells CASRPGARETQYF. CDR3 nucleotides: TGTGCCAGCCGACCCGGCGCTAGGGAGACCCAGTACTTC.